The clone carrying this T cell receptor (beta chain) was seen more than once but under ten times. Antigen: not known. These data come from a study of CD8 T cells in ankylosing spondylitis. After removal of 5 bases from V and 5 bases from J, the junction contained 10 bases not matched to a gene. From germline, CDR1 is SGHVS and CDR2 FNYEAQ. The CDR3 contains 16 residues. Overall study results and limits: Certain motif variants had earlier been reported in reactive arthritis synovial fluid and blood. Peripheral blood samples showed relatively rare disease-linked clones, and these clones were CD8+. The study looked at matched synovial fluid samples from ankylosing spondylitis patients. Disease-linked clones were reported to be significantly enriched there. Typical of ankylosing spondylitis blood, it appeared, was a TCR beta motif of eight highly homologous variants.

It was by quantitative 5'-RACE with molecular barcodes that TCR beta libraries were made. Each CDR3 protein gets one entry after TCRdb re-called the 5' RACE reads with MiXCR. Among approximately 140,000 distinct CDR3 sequences, about a sixth were seen once, and the ten largest hold around a third. Material: blood, either unsorted or a sorted T cell fraction (not recorded which). The receptor was isolated from a male donor with ankylosing spondylitis. The chain combines TRBV7-6 with TRBJ2-2; TRBD1 aligns across 8 bases. The CDR3 reads CASSLSETGATGELFF. The CDR3 nucleotides read TGTGCCAGCAGCCTATCGGAGACAGGGGCAACCGGGGAGCTGTTTTTT.